The 3 T cell receptor delta chains given below trace back to one sample, sequenced in a study of gamma-delta chains in newborns, infants, children. TCRdb applied CATT to the reads for clone calling. The table records 6,000 or so delta-chain clones, 13% to 15% of them present only once. The sample was blood, taken at baseline. The source of these receptors is a child who was a newborn, infant or young child, either healthy, febrile or measles-vaccinated (not recorded which).

The V gene is TRDV3, the J gene TRDJ1; 10 bases fit TRDD3. This CDR3 is 22 amino acids long. V gave up 2 bases and J gave up 0 bases; unmatched junction bases: 27. From germline, CDR1 is TVYSNPD and CDR2 GDNSRS (reference sequence). For the CDR3, the DNA is TGTGCCTTTCGCCCTCTACGAAGCACCTACTGGGGGATCGGTTCTTACACCGATAAACTCATCTTT. It specifies CAFRPLRSTYWGIGSYTDKLIF.

By sample fraction, this clone is medium-sized (0.01 to 0.1%). The CDR3, as DNA: TGTGCCTGTGACACCGTGGGTACTGGGGACCAATCCGACACCGATAAACTCATCTTT. This sequence encodes CACDTVGTGDQSDTDKLIF. The V and J genes are TRDV2 and TRDJ1; 7 bases agree with TRDD3. V lost 0 bases to trimming and J lost 0 bases; unmatched junction nucleotides: 15. The CDR3 sequence is 19 residues long. Germline values: CDR1 GEAIGNYY, CDR2 EKD.

Sample share makes this clone medium-sized. CDR3 coding DNA: TGTGCCTGTGACACCGTAGGTGACCTGGGGGATGACACCGATAAACTCATCTTT. Protein: CACDTVGDLGDDTDKLIF. The rearrangement joins TRDV2 to TRDJ1; 9 bases fit TRDD3. Trimming removed 0 bases from V and 0 bases from J; junction bases left unmatched: 10. The CDR3 is 18 residues long. The germline CDR1 and CDR2 sequences are GEAIGNYY and EKD.